These 23 T cell receptor beta chains were sequenced from one sample in a study of T cell responses to AZD1222 COVID-19 vaccine. The method was immunoSEQ multiplex PCR; TCRdb's version includes in-frame clones alone and lacks a portion of them. The sample records about 160,000 clones, approximately 90% being singletons. Sequencing was performed on peripheral blood, taken on day 0 of AZD1222 vaccination. These receptor sequences come from an adult in good health.

The rearrangement joins TRBV4-3 to TRBJ2-7; 7 bases line up with TRBD2. The CDR3 totals 14 residues. The germline V gene has CDR1 LGHNA and CDR2 YSLEER. The J segment lost 2 bases and the V segment lost 1 base, leaving 2 bases of the junction unmatched. As DNA, the CDR3 is TGCGCCAGCAGCCAAGTGGGAGGGGCCTACGAGCAGTACTTC. Translated: CASSQVGGAYEQYF.

J is TRBJ2-5 and V is TRBV7-6; D uncertain. The germline V and J ends were trimmed by 1 base and 3 bases, with 6 bases remaining between them. The CDR3 length is 13 residues. Per germline, CDR1 SGHVS and CDR2 FNYEAQ. CDR3 protein: CASSLVIKETQYF. For the CDR3, the DNA is TGTGCCAGCAGCTTAGTCATCAAAGAGACCCAGTACTTC.

This chain joins TRBV7-8 and TRBJ2-6; D is undetermined. CDR1 SGHVS and CDR2 FQNEAQ come from the germline V gene. CDR3 length equals 13 residues. V was shortened by 10 bases and J by 4 bases, with 11 bases between the two germline ends. This chain's CDR3 is CATHGSGANVLTF. Written as DNA, the CDR3 is TGTGCCACCCACGGCTCCGGGGCCAACGTCCTGACTTTC.

The chain has TRBV29-1 and TRBJ1-1; 7 bases are a match to TRBD1. This CDR3 has 14 amino acids. V lost 4 bases to trimming and J lost 5 bases; unmatched junction nucleotides: 10. Germline CDR1 reads SQVTM; CDR2 reads ANQGSEA. The CDR3, as DNA: TGCAGCGTTGGGGCAGCCCAGGGGGGAACTGAAGCTTTCTTT. Translated, it gives CSVGAAQGGTEAFF.

V usage is TRBV27 and J usage is TRBJ1-1; perhaps TRBD1 as D (6 bases). V was cut by 3 bases and J by 2 bases, with 10 bases left in between. Germline V gives CDR1 MNHEY, CDR2 SMNVEV (reference sequence). There are 14 residues in the CDR3. The CDR3 spells CASSFRGQNTEAFF. The CDR3, as DNA: TGTGCCAGCAGTTTTCGGGGGCAAAACACTGAAGCTTTCTTT.

The chain recombines TRBV5-5 with TRBJ1-5; 7 bases are shared with TRBD1. Germline trimming cut 5 bases from V and 1 base from J; bases unmatched to any gene: 6. Germline V CDR1 and CDR2: SGHKS, YYEKEE (reference sequence). The CDR3 consists of 15 residues. As DNA, the CDR3 is TGTGCCAGCAGTCCCGCGACAGGGAGCAATCAGCCCCAGCATTTT. Protein: CASSPATGSNQPQHF. The variable domain in full, completed from reference TRBV5-5 and TRBJ1-5, reads DAGVTQSPTHLIKTRGQQVTLRCSPISGHKSVSWYQQVLGQGPQFIFQYYEKEERGRGNFPDRFSARQFPNYSSELNVNALLLGDSALYLCASSPATGSNQPQHFGDGTRLSIL.

The genes are TRBV10-3 and TRBJ1-2, with D uncertain. The V end lost 5 bases, the J end lost 3 bases, and 4 bases lay between the germline ends. The CDR3 runs to 11 residues. The germline V gene encodes CDR1 ENHRY and CDR2 SYGVKD. As DNA, the CDR3 is TGTGCCATCAGTCAAGACTATGGCTACACCTTC. This sequence encodes CAISQDYGYTF.

V is TRBV28 and J is TRBJ1-2, with 10 bases lining up with TRBD1. This CDR3 has 19 residues. Trimming removed 4 bases from V and 6 bases from J; junction bases left unmatched: 20. Germline V lookup: CDR1 MDHEN, CDR2 SYDVKM. For the CDR3, the DNA is TGTGCCAGCAGTTCTACCTCAGACAGGGGGCGACCGGCAATCCATGGCTACACCTTC. Residues: CASSSTSDRGRPAIHGYTF.

The genes are TRBV2 and TRBJ2-7, with TRBD2 matching 8 bases. Germline lookup yields CDR1 SNHLY and CDR2 FYNNEI. Germline trimming cut 7 bases from V and 2 bases from J; bases unmatched to any gene: 7. This CDR3 comprises 14 residues. The CDR3 DNA follows: TGTGCCAGCAAGGTGGCGGGGGGTACCTACGAGCAGTACTTC. It translates to CASKVAGGTYEQYF.

The chain combines TRBV9 with TRBJ1-6; D not certain. The V gene lost 1 base and the J gene lost 10 bases, with 12 bases spanning the gap. Germline values: CDR1 SGDLS, CDR2 YYNGEE. The CDR3 totals 14 residues. The CDR3 loop is CASSVYGVASPLHF. DNA of the CDR3: TGTGCCAGCAGCGTATACGGGGTTGCCTCACCCCTCCACTTT.

The chain uses TRBV28 and TRBJ2-7; perhaps TRBD2 as D (6 bases). Trimming shortened V by 6 bases and J by 1 base, and 10 bases separated the two germline ends. CDR3 length: 13 residues. CDR1 and CDR2 (germline): MDHEN, SYDVKM. CDR3 sequence reads: CASSKGLSYEQYF. CDR3 DNA sequence: TGTGCCAGCAGCAAGGGACTTTCCTACGAGCAGTACTTC.

This chain links TRBV5-1 with TRBJ1-2; 7 nucleotides align to TRBD1. Germline V gene lookup returns CDR1 SGHRS and CDR2 YFSETQ. CDR3 size: 14 residues. Trimming at V came to 3 bases and at J to 4 bases, leaving 6 bases not matched to a gene. The chain's CDR3 is CASSSQGVGYGYTF. The CDR3 coding sequence is TGCGCCAGCAGCTCCCAGGGGGTCGGCTATGGCTACACCTTC.

The chain employs TRBV13 and TRBJ1-1, with D uncertain. The length of the CDR3 is 13 residues. Trimming removed 0 bases from V and 2 bases from J, with 4 bases in between. The V gene's germline CDR1 is PRHDT and CDR2 FYEKMQ (reference sequence). The CDR3 region is CASSLGINTEAFF. Written as DNA, the CDR3 is TGTGCCAGCAGCTTAGGGATTAACACTGAAGCTTTCTTT.

The rearrangement joins TRBV5-4 to TRBJ2-7; unclear D gene. The CDR3 consists of 10 residues. Germline CDR1 SGHNT, CDR2 YYREEE (reference sequence). V lost 2 bases to trimming and J lost 3 bases, with 0 bases between them. The CDR3 DNA follows: TGTGCCAGCAGCTTCTACGAGCAGTACTTC. Translating gives CASSFYEQYF.

The chain couples TRBV4-1 to TRBJ2-5, with 9 bases matching TRBD1. Germline V lookup: CDR1 MGHRA, CDR2 YSYEKL. This CDR3 has 17 residues. V shed 0 bases and J 2 bases; nucleotides not matched to a gene: 7. The CDR3 spells CASSQDHRQGVQETQYF. The CDR3 nucleotides are TGCGCCAGCAGCCAAGACCACCGACAGGGGGTACAAGAGACCCAGTACTTC.

This chain uses TRBV6-5 with TRBJ1-1; D not certain. This CDR3 spans 14 amino acids. Germline loops: CDR1 MNHEY, CDR2 SVGAGI. V was trimmed by 7 bases and J by 7 bases, leaving 19 bases between them. Written as DNA, the CDR3 is TGTGCCAGCACCCTTATAACAGAGCCCTATGAAGCTTTCTTT. Translation: CASTLITEPYEAFF.

This chain connects TRBV28 to TRBJ1-2; 7 nucleotides align to TRBD1. Germline values: CDR1 MDHEN, CDR2 SYDVKM. V dropped 4 bases and J dropped 4; count of bases not matched to a gene: 6. There are 14 residues in the CDR3. The CDR3 DNA follows: TGTGCCAGCAGTTCCGGGACAGCCTTCTATGGCTACACCTTC. It encodes CASSSGTAFYGYTF.

The chain links TRBV29-1 to TRBJ2-7, with 9 bases that match TRBD1. Losses at the gene ends were 7 bases for V and 3 bases for J; bases not matched to a gene: 10. Germline V gene sequence: CDR1 SQVTM, CDR2 ANQGSEA. This CDR3 contains 14 residues. The CDR3 region has the DNA TGCAGCGCGACTCTGACAGGGGGAAACTACGAGCAGTACTTC. Translating gives CSATLTGGNYEQYF.

The rearrangement uses TRBV6-1 and TRBJ1-5; D ambiguous. The V gene's germline CDR1 is MNHNS and CDR2 SASEGT. V was pared by 0 bases and J by 5 bases, with 5 bases between. The CDR3 is 13 amino acids. In DNA form, the CDR3 reads TGTGCCAGCAGTGAAGCTAGGGATCAGCCCCAGCATTTT. Protein sequence: CASSEARDQPQHF.

DNA of the CDR3: TGCGCCAGCAGTCAAAAAGGGGAGATAAGGGATTCACCCCTCCACTTT. It encodes CASSQKGEIRDSPLHF. The rearrangement uses TRBV23-1 and TRBJ1-6; tentatively, D is TRBD1 (5 bases). TRBV23-1 is labeled an ORF, and its function is uncertain. CDR3 length: 16 residues. Deletions cut 2 bases from V and 8 bases from J, with 16 bases between.

The rearrangement links TRBV14 to TRBJ2-7, with 13 bases matching TRBD2. CDR1 and CDR2 (germline): SGHDN, FVKESK. Trimming cost V 3 bases and J 2 bases; bases outside gene matches: 1. This CDR3 is 15 amino acids long. The CDR3 is CASSQGLAGPYEQYF. The CDR3 DNA reads TGTGCCAGCAGCCAGGGACTAGCGGGGCCCTACGAGCAGTACTTC.

The CDR3 nucleotides read TGTGCCTGGAGCCCAGGGGAGGAAAAACTGTTTTTT. It is translated as CAWSPGEEKLFF. The rearrangement joins TRBV30 to TRBJ1-4; maybe TRBD1 (6 bases). CDR1 is GTSNPN and CDR2 is SVGIG in the germline V gene (reference sequence). V dropped 3 bases and J dropped 8 bases, with 10 bases sitting between them. The CDR3 has 12 residues.

The J gene is TRBJ2-3, the V gene TRBV3-1 (or the pseudogene TRBV3-2); the D gene is possibly TRBD1 (5 bases). Trimming left V 4 bases short and J 5 bases short, with 13 bases between. The CDR3 contains 14 residues. Per the germline V gene, CDR1 is LGHDT and CDR2 is YNNKEL (reference sequence). CDR3 sequence (DNA): TGTGCCAGCAGCCGGGGCCAGGCGAAAGATACGCAGTATTTT. Translation: CASSRGQAKDTQYF.